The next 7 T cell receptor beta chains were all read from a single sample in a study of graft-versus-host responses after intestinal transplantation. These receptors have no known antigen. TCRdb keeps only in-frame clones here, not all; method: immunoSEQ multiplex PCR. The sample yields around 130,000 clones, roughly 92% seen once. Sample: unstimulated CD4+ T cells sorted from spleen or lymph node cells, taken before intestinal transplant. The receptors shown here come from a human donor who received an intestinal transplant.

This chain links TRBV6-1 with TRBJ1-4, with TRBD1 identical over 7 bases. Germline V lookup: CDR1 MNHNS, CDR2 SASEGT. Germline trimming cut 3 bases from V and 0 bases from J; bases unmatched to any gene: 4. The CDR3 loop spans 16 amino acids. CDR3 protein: CASSDRQGPTNEKLFF. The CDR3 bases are TGTGCCAGCAGTGATCGACAGGGACCAACTAATGAAAAACTGTTTTTT.

In DNA form, the CDR3 reads TGTGCCAGCAGCTTAGTGGAGGCAAAGGGGACCCAGTACTTC. Protein product: CASSLVEAKGTQYF. This sequence joins TRBV7-9 and TRBJ2-5, with D perhaps TRBD2 (5 bases). The V and J ends lost 1 base and 7 bases respectively, with 13 bases between them. This CDR3 is 14 amino acids long. The germline V gene has CDR1 SEHNR and CDR2 FQNEAQ (reference sequence).

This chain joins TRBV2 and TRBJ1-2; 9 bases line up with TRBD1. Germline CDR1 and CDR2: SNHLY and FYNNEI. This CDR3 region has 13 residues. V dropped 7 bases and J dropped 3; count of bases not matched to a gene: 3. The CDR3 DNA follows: TGTGCCAGCAAGGACAGGGGCCACTATGGCTACACCTTC. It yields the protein CASKDRGHYGYTF.

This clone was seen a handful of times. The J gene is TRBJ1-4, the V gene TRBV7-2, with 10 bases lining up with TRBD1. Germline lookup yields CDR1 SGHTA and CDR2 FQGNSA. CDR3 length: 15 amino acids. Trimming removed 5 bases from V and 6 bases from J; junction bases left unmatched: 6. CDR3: CASSRDRGQYEKLFF. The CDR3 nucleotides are TGTGCCAGCAGCCGAGACAGGGGGCAATATGAAAAACTGTTTTTT.

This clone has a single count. CDR3 sequence (DNA): TGTGCCAGTAGTCTTTCAGGGGGGGCCTGGAATACGCAGTATTTT. It specifies CASSLSGGAWNTQYF. The chain recombines TRBV19 with TRBJ2-3, with D perhaps TRBD1 or TRBD2 (7 bases each). V gave up 5 bases and J gave up 7 bases, with 19 bases separating them. This CDR3 is 15 amino acids long. The V gene's germline CDR1 is LNHDA and CDR2 SQIVND (reference sequence).

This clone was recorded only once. Written as DNA, the CDR3 is TGCGCCAGCAGCTTGGAGAGACCGCCTGAAGCTTTCTTT. This sequence encodes CASSLERPPEAFF. J is TRBJ1-1 and V is TRBV5-1, with D uncertain. V was cut by 0 bases and J by 6 bases, with 9 bases left in between. CDR3 size: 13 residues. Per germline, CDR1 SGHRS and CDR2 YFSETQ. Complete variable domain (other parts from reference TRBV5-1 and TRBJ1-1): KAGVTQTPRYLIKTRGQQVTLSCSPISGHRSVSWYQQTPGQGLQFLFEYFSETQRNKGNFPGRFSGRQFSNSRSEMNVSTLELGDSALYLCASSLERPPEAFFGQGTRLTVV.

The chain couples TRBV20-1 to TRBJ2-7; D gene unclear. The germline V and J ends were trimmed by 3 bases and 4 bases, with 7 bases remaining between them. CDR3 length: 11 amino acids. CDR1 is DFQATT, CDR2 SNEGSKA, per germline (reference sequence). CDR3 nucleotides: TGCAGTGCTAGCTTGGAATACGAGCAGTACTTC. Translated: CSASLEYEQYF.